The entry below gives a single TCR beta chain sequence along with its context. Its antigen is unidentified. These data come from a study of CD8 T cells in Susac syndrome. Overall study findings and caveats: The authors found no clonal expansion in Susac syndrome CD4+ T cell repertoires.

The RNA input was about 0.5 to 1 ug, and it was reverse transcribed with random hexamers. Each CDR3 protein is one row after TCRdb ran MiXCR on the immunoSEQ multiplex PCR reads. The sample includes under 200,000 distinct CDR3 sequences, 94% of them seen just once. This receptor was taken from a human donor with Susac syndrome. The specimen was CD4+ T cells from PBMCs.

CDR3: CSASTAQSYGYTF. In DNA, the CDR3 is TGCAGTGCCTCGACAGCACAGAGTTATGGCTACACCTTC. The chain joins TRBV20-1 to TRBJ1-2; maybe TRBD1 (5 bases). The V end was cut by 6 bases, the J end by 5 bases, with 16 bases between. The CDR3 sequence is 13 residues long. Germline V gene lookup returns CDR1 DFQATT and CDR2 SNEGSKA (reference sequence).